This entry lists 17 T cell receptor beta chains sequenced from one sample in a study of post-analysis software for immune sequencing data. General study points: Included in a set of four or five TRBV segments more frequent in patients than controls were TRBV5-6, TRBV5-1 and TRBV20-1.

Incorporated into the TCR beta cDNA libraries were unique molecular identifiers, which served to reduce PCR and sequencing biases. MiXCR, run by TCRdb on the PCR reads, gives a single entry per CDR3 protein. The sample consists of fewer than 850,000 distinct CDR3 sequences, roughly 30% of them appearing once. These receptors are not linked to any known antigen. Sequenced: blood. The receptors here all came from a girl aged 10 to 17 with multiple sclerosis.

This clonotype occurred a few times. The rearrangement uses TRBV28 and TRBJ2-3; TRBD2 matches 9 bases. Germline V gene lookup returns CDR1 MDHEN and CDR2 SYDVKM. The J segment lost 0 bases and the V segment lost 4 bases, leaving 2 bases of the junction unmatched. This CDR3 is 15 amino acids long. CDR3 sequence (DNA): TGTGCCAGCAGTTGGCGGGGGGGAAGCACAGATACGCAGTATTTT. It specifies CASSWRGGSTDTQYF. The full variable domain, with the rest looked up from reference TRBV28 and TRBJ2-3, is DVKVTQSSRYLVKRTGEKVFLECVQDMDHENMFWYRQDPGLGLRLIYFSYDVKMKEKGDIPEGYSVSREKKERFSLILESASTNQTSMYLCASSWRGGSTDTQYFGPGTRLTVL.

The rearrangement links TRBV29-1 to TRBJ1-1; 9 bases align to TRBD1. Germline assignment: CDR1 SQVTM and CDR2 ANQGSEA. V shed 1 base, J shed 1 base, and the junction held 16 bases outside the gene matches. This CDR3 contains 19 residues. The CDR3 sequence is CSVEALTRDRVGGNTEAFF. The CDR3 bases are TGCAGCGTTGAAGCTCTTACCAGGGACAGGGTAGGAGGGAACACTGAAGCTTTCTTT.

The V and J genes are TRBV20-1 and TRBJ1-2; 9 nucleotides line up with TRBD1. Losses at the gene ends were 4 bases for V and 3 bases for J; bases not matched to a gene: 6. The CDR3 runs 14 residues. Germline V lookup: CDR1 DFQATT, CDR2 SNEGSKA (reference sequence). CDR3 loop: CSAITGTGYYGYTF. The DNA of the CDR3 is TGCAGTGCTATCACCGGGACAGGGTACTATGGCTACACCTTC.

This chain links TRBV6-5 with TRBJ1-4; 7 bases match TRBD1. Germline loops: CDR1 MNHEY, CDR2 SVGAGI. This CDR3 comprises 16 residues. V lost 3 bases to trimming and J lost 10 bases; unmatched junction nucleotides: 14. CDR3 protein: CASSYGTARAFGKLFF. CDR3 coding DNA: TGTGCCAGCAGTTATGGGACAGCCCGGGCTTTCGGAAAACTGTTTTTT.

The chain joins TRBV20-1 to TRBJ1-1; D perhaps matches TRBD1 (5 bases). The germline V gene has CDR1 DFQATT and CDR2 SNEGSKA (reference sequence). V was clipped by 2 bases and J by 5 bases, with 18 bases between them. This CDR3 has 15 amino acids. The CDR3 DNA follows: TGCAGTGCTAGAATCCGGGAGGTAGAGGGGACTGAAGCTTTCTTT. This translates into CSARIREVEGTEAFF.

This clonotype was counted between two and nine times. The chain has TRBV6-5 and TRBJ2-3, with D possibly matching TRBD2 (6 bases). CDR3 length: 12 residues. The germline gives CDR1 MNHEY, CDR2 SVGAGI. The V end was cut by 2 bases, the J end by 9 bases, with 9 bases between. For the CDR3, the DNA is TGTGCCAGCAGTTACGGAGGGTTAACGCAGTATTTT. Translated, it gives CASSYGGLTQYF.

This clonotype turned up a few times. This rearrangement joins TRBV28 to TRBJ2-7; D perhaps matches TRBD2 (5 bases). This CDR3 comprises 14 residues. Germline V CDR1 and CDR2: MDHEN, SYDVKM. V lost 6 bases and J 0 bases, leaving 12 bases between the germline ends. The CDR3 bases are TGTGCCAGCAGCGCAACTAGGAGCTCCTACGAGCAGTACTTC. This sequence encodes CASSATRSSYEQYF.

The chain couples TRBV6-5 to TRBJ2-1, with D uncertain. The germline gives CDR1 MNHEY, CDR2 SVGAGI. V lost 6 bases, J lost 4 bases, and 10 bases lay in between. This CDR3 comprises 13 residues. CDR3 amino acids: CASSRGRYNEQFF. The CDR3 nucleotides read TGTGCCAGCAGCCGTGGGCGGTACAATGAGCAGTTCTTC.

The CDR3 DNA follows: TGTGCCAGCAGCTTAGGAACACCCGATTATTCACCCCTCCACTTT. Amino acid sequence: CASSLGTPDYSPLHF. The chain has TRBV5-5 and TRBJ1-6; D unclear. Per germline, CDR1 SGHKS and CDR2 YYEKEE (reference sequence). The CDR3 has 15 residues. V was clipped by 2 bases and J by 8 bases, with 14 bases between them.

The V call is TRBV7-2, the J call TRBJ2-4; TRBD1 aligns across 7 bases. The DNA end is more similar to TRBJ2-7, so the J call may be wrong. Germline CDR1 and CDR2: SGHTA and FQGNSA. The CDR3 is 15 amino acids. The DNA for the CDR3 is TGTGCCAGCAGCCGTTTGGGACAGACTTACTACGAGCAGTACTTC. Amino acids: CASSRLGQTYYEQYF.

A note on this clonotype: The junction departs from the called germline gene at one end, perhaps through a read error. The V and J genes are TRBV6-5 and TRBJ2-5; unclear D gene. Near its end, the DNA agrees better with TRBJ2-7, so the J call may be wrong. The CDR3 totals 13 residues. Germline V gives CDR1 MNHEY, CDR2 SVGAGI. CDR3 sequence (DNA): TGTGCCAGCAATTACTCGACAACTTACGAGCAGTACTTC. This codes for CASNYSTTYEQYF.

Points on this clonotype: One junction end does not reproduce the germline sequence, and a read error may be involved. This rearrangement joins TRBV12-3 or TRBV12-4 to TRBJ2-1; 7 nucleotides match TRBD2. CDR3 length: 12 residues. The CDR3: CASSLGGNEEFF. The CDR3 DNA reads TGTGCCAGCAGTTTGGGAGGGAATGAGGAGTTCTTC.

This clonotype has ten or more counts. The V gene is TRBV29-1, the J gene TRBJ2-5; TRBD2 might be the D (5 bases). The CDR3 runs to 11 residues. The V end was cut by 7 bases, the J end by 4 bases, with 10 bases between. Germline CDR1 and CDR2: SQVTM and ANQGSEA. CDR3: CSGVARETQYF. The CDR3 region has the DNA TGCAGCGGAGTAGCGCGAGAGACCCAGTACTTC. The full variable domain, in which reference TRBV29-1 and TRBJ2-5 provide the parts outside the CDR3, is SAVISQKPSRDICQRGTSLTIQCQVDSQVTMMFWYRQQPGQSLTLIATANQGSEATYESGFVIDKFPISRPNLTFSTLTVSNMSPEDSSIYLCSGVARETQYFGPGTRLLVL.

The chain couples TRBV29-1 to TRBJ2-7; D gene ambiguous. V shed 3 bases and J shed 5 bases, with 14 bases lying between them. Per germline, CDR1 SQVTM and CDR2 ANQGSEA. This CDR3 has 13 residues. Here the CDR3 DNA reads TGCAGCGTTGACGGTGGGTCTCTTAACGAGCAGTACTTC. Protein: CSVDGGSLNEQYF.

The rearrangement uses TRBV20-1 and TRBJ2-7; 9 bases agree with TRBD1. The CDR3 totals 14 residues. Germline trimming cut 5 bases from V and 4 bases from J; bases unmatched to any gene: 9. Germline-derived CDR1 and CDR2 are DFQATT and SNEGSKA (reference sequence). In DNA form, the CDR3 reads TGCAGTGCTGAGACATCGGGACAGGGATACGAGCAGTACTTC. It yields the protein CSAETSGQGYEQYF.

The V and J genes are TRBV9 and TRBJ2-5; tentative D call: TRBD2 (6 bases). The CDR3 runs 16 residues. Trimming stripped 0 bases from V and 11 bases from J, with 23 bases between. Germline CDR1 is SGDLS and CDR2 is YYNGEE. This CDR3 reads CASSVGSGERYNEQYF. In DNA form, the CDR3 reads TGTGCCAGCAGCGTAGGGTCGGGAGAACGGTACAATGAGCAGTACTTC.

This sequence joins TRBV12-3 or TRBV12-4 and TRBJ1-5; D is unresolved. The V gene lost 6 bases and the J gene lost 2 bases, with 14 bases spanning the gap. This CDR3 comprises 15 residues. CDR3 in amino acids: CASRREGGGNQPQHF. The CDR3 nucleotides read TGTGCCAGCAGAAGGGAGGGAGGCGGCAATCAGCCCCAGCATTTT.